Below are 21 T cell receptor beta chains sequenced from a single sample in a study of blood T cell repertoires in COVID-19. The data were produced by immunoSEQ multiplex PCR, yet TCRdb's version contains in-frame clones alone and is incomplete. This sample has some 65,000 clones; 85% occur once, and the top ten carry 2.5% to 3%. The sequenced sample was peripheral blood. The receptor set was obtained from a man older than 75 with acute or convalescent COVID-19.

This clone was seen a single time. The rearrangement links TRBV7-8 to TRBJ2-1, with D possibly matching TRBD2 (5 bases). Trimming took off 5 bases at V and 0 bases at J, with 14 bases between the two ends. CDR1 is SGHVS and CDR2 is FQNEAQ in the germline V gene. The CDR3 extends over 16 amino acids. The CDR3 region is CASSIRTPSSYNEQFF. In nucleotides, the CDR3 is TGTGCCAGCAGCATACGGACTCCCAGCTCCTACAATGAGCAGTTCTTC.

V gene TRBV5-4 combines with J gene TRBJ2-1; weak D call: TRBD2 (5 bases). Germline CDR1 SGHNT, CDR2 YYREEE (reference sequence). Trimming took off 2 bases at V and 7 bases at J, with 19 bases between the two ends. CDR3 length: 16 residues. CDR3 sequence reads: CASSLGLAGSKNEQFF. CDR3 DNA: TGTGCCAGCAGCTTAGGTCTAGCAGGATCGAAGAATGAGCAGTTCTTC.

The CDR3 nucleotides are TGTGCCAGCAGTGAAGCGAGGCAGTTCCTTATGAACACTGAAGCTTTCTTT. Translated: CASSEARQFLMNTEAFF. The V gene is TRBV2, the J gene TRBJ1-1; D is ambiguous. Trimming took off 0 bases at V and 0 bases at J, with 14 bases between the two ends. From germline, CDR1 is SNHLY and CDR2 FYNNEI. The CDR3 spans 17 residues.

On this clone: The junction and the germline gene differ at one end; a read error may be behind it. The CDR3 DNA sequence: TGTGCCAGTGGTACACAGTGGGGACAAACCTCTGGGGCCAACGTCCTGACCTTC. Protein sequence: CASGTQWGQTSGANVLTF. The V and J genes are TRBV19 and TRBJ2-6, with D perhaps TRBD1 (6 bases). The CDR3 runs 18 residues. Germline CDR1 and CDR2: LNHDA and SQIVND (reference sequence). Full variable domain (remainder filled in from reference TRBV19 and TRBJ2-6): DGGITQSPKYLFRKEGQNVTLSCEQNLNHDAMYWYRQDPGQGLRLIYYSQIVNDFQKGDIAEGYSVSREKKESFPLTVTSAQKNPTAFYLCASGTQWGQTSGANVLTFGAGSRLTVL.

The CDR3 DNA is TGTGCCAGCAGTTTTACAACAAGACTAGCGCGAACCTACGAGCAGTACTTC. Protein product: CASSFTTRLARTYEQYF. V gene TRBV6-2 or TRBV6-3 combines with J gene TRBJ2-7; TRBD2 matches 8 bases. The germline V gene encodes CDR1 MNHEY and CDR2 SVGEGT. The junction had 13 bases not matched to a gene; V was cut back by 4 bases and J by 2 bases. There are 17 residues in the CDR3.

This chain uses TRBV2 with TRBJ2-2; tentative D call: TRBD2 (6 bases). The CDR3 has 14 amino acids. The germline gives CDR1 SNHLY, CDR2 FYNNEI. Trimming removed 6 bases from V and 6 bases from J, with 14 bases in between. In DNA, the CDR3 is TGTGCCAGCAGCGCCCTCGGGGAGGCCGGGGAGCTGTTTTTT. It specifies CASSALGEAGELFF.

This chain uses TRBV11-3 with TRBJ2-7; 9 bases map to TRBD2. The CDR3 extends over 14 amino acids. Germline V gene data show CDR1 as SGHNT and CDR2 as YENEEA. The ends lost 6 bases at V and 6 bases at J; junction bases unmatched: 9. The CDR3: CASRRSSGSSEQYF. CDR3 bases: TGTGCCAGCAGAAGAAGTAGCGGGAGTAGCGAGCAGTACTTC.

This CDR3 reads CAWRDTSSYEQYF. The CDR3 DNA follows: TGTGCCTGGCGGGACACCAGCTCCTACGAGCAGTACTTC. The rearrangement links TRBV30 to TRBJ2-7, with a possible D match to TRBD1 (6 bases). The CDR3 consists of 13 residues. Trimming left V 5 bases short and J 0 bases short, with 11 bases between. Germline-derived CDR1 and CDR2 are GTSNPN and SVGIG (reference sequence).

The chain uses TRBV9 and TRBJ2-1; D is possibly TRBD1 (5 bases). The CDR3 is made up of 13 amino acids. Germline CDR1 is SGDLS and CDR2 is YYNGEE. Trimming stripped 0 bases from V and 10 bases from J, with 11 bases between. CDR3 in amino acids: CASSVEAGPEQFF. The CDR3 DNA sequence: TGTGCCAGCAGCGTAGAGGCAGGGCCCGAGCAGTTCTTC.

The CDR3: CASSGGTVPNYGYTF. In nucleotides, the CDR3 is TGTGCCAGCAGTGGGGGGACAGTCCCTAACTATGGCTACACCTTC. The rearrangement links TRBV27 to TRBJ1-2; 7 bases line up with TRBD1. CDR3 length: 15 amino acids. From germline, CDR1 is MNHEY and CDR2 SMNVEV (reference sequence). The ends lost 5 bases at V and 0 bases at J; junction bases unmatched: 6.

This clone was counted once. The gene calls are TRBV7-2 and TRBJ2-7, with D uncertain. This CDR3 contains 14 residues. Germline values: CDR1 SGHTA, CDR2 FQGNSA. V was trimmed by 4 bases and J by 0 bases, leaving 10 bases between them. CDR3 protein: CASSSEVHSYEQYF. CDR3 bases: TGTGCCAGCAGCTCCGAGGTACACTCCTACGAGCAGTACTTC. Full variable domain (missing parts from reference TRBV7-2 and TRBJ2-7): GAGVSQSPSNKVTEKGKDVELRCDPISGHTALYWYRQSLGQGLEFLIYFQGNSAPDKSGLPSDRFSAERTGGSVSTLTIQRTQQEDSAVYLCASSSEVHSYEQYFGPGTRLTVT.

This clone was observed a few times. The V call is TRBV7-2, the J call TRBJ1-1; no clear D. Between the trimmed V and J ends, which lost 2 bases and 3 bases, there was a span of 7 bases. The CDR3 is made up of 13 amino acids. The germline V gene has CDR1 SGHTA and CDR2 FQGNSA. CDR3 residues: CASSLRVDTEAFF. DNA for the CDR3: TGTGCCAGCAGCTTACGGGTGGACACTGAAGCTTTCTTT.

This clone was picked up a small number of times. This CDR3 is CASSIWGQGKRNTIYF. In DNA form, the CDR3 reads TGTGCCAGTAGTATCTGGGGACAGGGGAAAAGAAACACCATATATTTT. The rearrangement joins TRBV19 to TRBJ1-3; 10 nucleotides line up with TRBD1. CDR1 and CDR2 from the germline V gene are LNHDA and SQIVND (reference sequence). The CDR3 spans 16 residues. The J segment lost 5 bases and the V segment lost 3 bases, leaving 7 bases of the junction unmatched. The full variable domain, its missing parts supplied by reference TRBV19 and TRBJ1-3, is DGGITQSPKYLFRKEGQNVTLSCEQNLNHDAMYWYRQDPGQGLRLIYYSQIVNDFQKGDIAEGYSVSREKKESFPLTVTSAQKNPTAFYLCASSIWGQGKRNTIYFGEGSWLTVV.

J is TRBJ2-7 and V is TRBV29-1; 7 positions match TRBD1. CDR1 and CDR2 (germline): SQVTM, ANQGSEA. This CDR3 is 12 amino acids long. The junction had 6 bases not matched to a gene; V was cut back by 6 bases and J by 4 bases. The CDR3 DNA sequence: TGCAGCGTGGGACAGAATACATACGAGCAGTACTTC. It specifies CSVGQNTYEQYF.

The gene calls are TRBV5-1 and TRBJ1-1, with TRBD1 as a possible D gene (6 bases). CDR1 SGHRS and CDR2 YFSETQ come from the germline V gene. V was shortened by 0 bases and J by 4 bases, with 13 bases between the two germline ends. CDR3 size: 15 residues. For the CDR3, the DNA is TGCGCCAGCAGCTTGGGTCTCACAGGGCCCACTGAAGCTTTCTTT. Protein sequence: CASSLGLTGPTEAFF.

This chain joins TRBV11-3 and TRBJ1-1; D gene ambiguous. The CDR3 has 14 amino acids. Per germline, CDR1 SGHNT and CDR2 YENEEA. V was cut by 0 bases and J by 1 base, with 6 bases left in between. CDR3 bases: TGTGCCAGCAGCTTAGACCAAAAGAACACTGAAGCTTTCTTT. Amino acid sequence: CASSLDQKNTEAFF. Full variable domain (remainder filled in from reference TRBV11-3 and TRBJ1-1): EAGVVQSPRYKIIEKKQPVAFWCNPISGHNTLYWYLQNLGQGPELLIRYENEEAVDDSQLPKDRFSAERLKGVDSTLKIQPAELGDSAVYLCASSLDQKNTEAFFGQGTRLTVV.

The V and J genes are TRBV11-2 and TRBJ2-7; D is possibly TRBD2 (6 bases). Trimming removed 3 bases from V and 1 base from J, with 13 bases in between. Germline V gives CDR1 SGHAT, CDR2 FQNNGV. This CDR3 is built from 15 residues. CDR3 in amino acids: CASSLGVAVSYEQYF. The CDR3 DNA reads TGTGCCAGCAGCTTGGGTGTAGCGGTATCCTACGAGCAGTACTTC.

The V and J genes are TRBV18 and TRBJ1-4; D is undetermined. Germline V lookup: CDR1 KGHSH, CDR2 LQKENI. This CDR3 has 12 residues. V lost 3 bases and J 8 bases, leaving 7 bases between the germline ends. CDR3: CASSPAEEKLFF. The DNA of the CDR3 is TGTGCCAGCTCACCGGCGGAGGAAAAACTGTTTTTT.

This clone has a handful of counts. V and J are TRBV6-2 or TRBV6-3 and TRBJ1-1; D might be TRBD1 (6 bases). The CDR3 is 16 residues long. The ends were cut back, 2 bases at V and 2 bases at J, with 15 bases in the middle. The germline CDR1 and CDR2 sequences are MNHEY and SVGEGT. CDR3 nucleotides: TGTGCCAGCAGTTACCCCCTGACAGGACTCAACACTGAAGCTTTCTTT. Translation gives CASSYPLTGLNTEAFF.

The V gene is TRBV12-5, the J gene TRBJ2-3, with 8 bases matching TRBD1. Germline CDR1 reads LGHNT; CDR2 reads FRNRAP. V dropped 3 bases and J dropped 4; count of bases not matched to a gene: 0. There are 13 residues in the CDR3. CDR3 nucleotide sequence: TGTGCTAGTGGTTTACAGGGGGCAGATACGCAGTATTTT. Amino acid sequence: CASGLQGADTQYF. The whole variable domain, remainder taken from reference TRBV12-5 and TRBJ2-3, is DARVTQTPRHKVTEMGQEVTMRCQPILGHNTVFWYRQTMMQGLELLAYFRNRAPLDDSGMPKDRFSAEMPDATLATLKIQPSEPRDSAVYFCASGLQGADTQYFGPGTRLTVL.

The chain carries TRBV7-9 and TRBJ2-4, with 11 bases that match TRBD2. The CDR3 sequence is 13 residues long. Trimming took 5 bases from V and 14 from J; bases not matched to a gene: 8. Germline assignment: CDR1 SEHNR and CDR2 FQNEAQ (reference sequence). The CDR3 DNA sequence: TGTGCCAGCAGCCCCACCGGGACTAGCGGAAAGTACTTC. This gives the protein CASSPTGTSGKYF.